This T cell receptor (beta chain) comes out of a study of blood T cell repertoires in COVID-19 (dated by TCRdb to between 2020 and 2021). For context, the study as a whole: Samples covering the acute and convalescent phases of COVID-19 were provided by collaborators in the United States, Italy and Spain. The prospective study material was composed of cDNA or gDNA derived from T cells, B-cell-depleted T cells, or PBMCs. Subjects who had been exposed to COVID-19, were actively infected with it, or had recovered from it provided the deeply sampled blood TCRbeta repertoires that made up the dataset. The repertoires were released in a freely available public database intended as a resource for research on the immune response to SARS-CoV-2. The samples were drawn from the first 160 participants of the ongoing ImmuneRACE study and from some 1,300 subjects provided by 6 global collaborators. Nearly every sample came with metadata listing a de-identified subject ID, COVID-19 status, age in years and sex. Where available, HLA class I and class II types were obtained from metadata supplied by the sample provider rather than from assay-based typing.

The immunoSEQ Assay, a bias-controlled multiplex PCR, was used to amplify TCRbeta CDR3 regions from genomic DNA. As for the authors' bioinformatics: The number of nucleated cells in each sample was estimated from the amplification of reference gene primers within the assay. To quantify the absolute abundance of each unique TCRbeta CDR3 rearrangement, sequence reads were collapsed and filtered. Productive Simpson clonality was computed per sample as the square root of Simpson's diversity index over productive rearrangements. TCRdb's version of the immuneACCESS table is confined to in-frame rearrangements and falls short of the full clone set. An unresolved V gene accounts for under half of the shortfall where checked; the remainder is of unknown origin. V, J and clone size are taken as reported in that table, and D and trimming were inferred from the DNA itself. The sample includes about 260,000 clones, with over 80% observed a single time. The ten largest clones represent about 1.4% of the sample.

V lost 2 bases and J lost 1 base; the stretch between them is 5 bases long. From the germline V gene, CDR1 is SGHNT and CDR2 is YENEEA. The CDR3 covers 14 residues, taking in both the cysteine and the phenylalanine. Of the read, only the CDR3 DNA is kept; its 42 bases are in frame from base 1. What the authors observed across the whole study: The quantity of clinical and demographic metadata differed by source and by participant and was supplied without curation.

About this clone: Its specific antigen is unknown. Base quality data are lacking; no much larger clone is found one base away. The same CDR3 can be traced to other DNA sequences in this sample.

Samples from volunteer blood donors who had recovered from COVID-19 were contributed by a second Seattle source. The collaborating institutions used their own protocols to collect whole blood in K2EDTA tubes. For TCRbeta analysis, collaborator samples were shipped as frozen whole blood, as isolated PBMCs, or as DNA extracted from either sample type. The sequence was collected from a woman aged 40 to 50 who had recovered from COVID-19. Sequencing used peripheral blood. The sequence joins TRBV11-3 to TRBJ2-2; no D gene call is confident. The CDR3 is CASSLSLNTGELFF. The DNA sequence follows: TGTGCCAGCAGCTTAAGCTTGAACACCGGGGAGCTGTTTTTT.